The 22 T cell receptor beta chains below all came from one sample that was sequenced in a study of T-cell reconstitution after alpha-beta-depleted transplantation in children. A TCRbeta library incorporating unique molecular identifiers was prepared. TCRdb reanalysed the PCR reads using MiXCR and keeps one entry per CDR3 protein. Of approximately 1,000,000 distinct CDR3 sequences in the sample, about 26% were seen once. The input for sequencing was PBMCs, mostly from graft donor cells, taken 360 days after TCRalphabeta/CD19-depleted stem cell transplant. Receptors were obtained from a boy in the first two years of life who had a stem cell transplant for SCID, so the T cells may come from the graft donor.

This clonotype has more than one count but fewer than ten. The chain couples TRBV9 to TRBJ2-7; D tentatively reads TRBD1 or TRBD2 (5 bases each). The CDR3 sequence is 15 residues long. V lost 0 bases to trimming and J lost 0 bases, with 10 bases between them. Germline V lookup: CDR1 SGDLS, CDR2 YYNGEE. As DNA, the CDR3 is TGTGCCAGCAGCGTAGGGTGGGGGAGCTCCTACGAGCAGTACTTC. Residues: CASSVGWGSSYEQYF.

This clonotype has only one observation. The chain couples TRBV3-1 to TRBJ1-5, with a tentative D call TRBD1 (5 bases). This CDR3 region has 16 residues. CDR1 LGHDT and CDR2 YNNKEL come from the germline V gene (reference sequence). Between the trimmed V and J ends, which lost 1 base and 6 bases, there was a span of 16 bases. CDR3 bases: TGTGCCAGCAGCCAAGGGGGGTACCGACGTGGTCAGCCCCAGCATTTT. Protein product: CASSQGGYRRGQPQHF. The full variable domain, in which reference TRBV3-1 and TRBJ1-5 provide the parts outside the CDR3, is DTAVSQTPKYLVTQMGNDKSIKCEQNLGHDTMYWYKQDSKKFLKIMFSYNNKELIINETVPNRFSPKSPDKAHLNLHINSLELGDSAVYFCASSQGGYRRGQPQHFGDGTRLSIL.

A note on this clonotype: Germline and junction disagree at one end, which may indicate a read error. CDR3 nucleotides: TGTGCCAGCAGCACGGGCCGGGGGTCCACAGATACTCAGTATTTT. It is translated as CASSTGRGSTDTQYF. This sequence joins TRBV5-6 and TRBJ2-3, with a possible D match to TRBD2 (6 bases). This CDR3 spans 15 amino acids. Germline loops: CDR1 SGHDT, CDR2 YYEEEE.

V gene TRBV24-1 combines with J gene TRBJ2-2, with 11 positions matching TRBD2. V trimming: 3 bases; J trimming: 7 bases; junction bases outside the gene matches: 3. Per the germline V gene, CDR1 is KGHDR and CDR2 is SFDVKD. This CDR3 region has 15 residues. The CDR3, as DNA: TGTGCCACCAGTGATCCGACTAGCGGGGTCGGGGAGCTGTTTTTT. Protein sequence: CATSDPTSGVGELFF.

The sample holds a few counts of this clonotype. The genes are TRBV7-2 and TRBJ2-5; no clear D. The V and J ends lost 1 base and 9 bases respectively, with 15 bases between them. In germline, CDR1 is SGHTA, CDR2 FQGNSA. CDR3 length: 14 amino acids. In DNA form, the CDR3 reads TGTGCCAGCAGCTTAGGTGATTGGGATAGGGCCCAGTACTTC. Protein sequence: CASSLGDWDRAQYF.

This clonotype was detected only a few times. This rearrangement joins TRBV5-6 to TRBJ2-4; D remains ambiguous. The CDR3 totals 16 residues. Trimming took 4 bases from V and 0 from J, leaving 14 bases between them. Germline CDR1 SGHDT, CDR2 YYEEEE. The CDR3 DNA follows: TGTGCCAGCAGCCGATTTCGACCCCTAGCCAAAAACATTCAGTACTTC. The encoded protein is CASSRFRPLAKNIQYF.

This clonotype was recorded a few times. The CDR3 sequence: CASSQGGSGLAEKLFF. As DNA, the CDR3 is TGCGCCAGCAGCCAAGGAGGATCCGGGCTGGCTGAAAAACTGTTTTTT. The V gene is TRBV4-1, the J gene TRBJ1-4; D is unresolved. CDR3 size: 16 residues. Germline V gene data show CDR1 as MGHRA and CDR2 as YSYEKL. Between the trimmed V and J ends, which lost 1 base and 7 bases, there was a span of 16 bases.

The rearrangement joins TRBV9 to TRBJ2-7; 11 bases are shared with TRBD2. J lost 7 bases, V lost 3 bases, and 15 bases had no gene match. Germline loops: CDR1 SGDLS, CDR2 YYNGEE. This CDR3 is 17 amino acids long. Here the CDR3 DNA reads TGTGCCAGCAGCGCGGGACTAGCGGATTCTACCCTGGGGGAGCAGTACTTC. It codes for CASSAGLADSTLGEQYF.

The chain joins TRBV28 to TRBJ2-7; possibly TRBD1 for D (7 bases). CDR1 is MDHEN, CDR2 SYDVKM, per germline. Trimming removed 3 bases at V and 1 base at J, with 19 bases between. The length of the CDR3 is 17 residues. CDR3 loop: CASSLGRWGQKSYEQYF. CDR3 bases: TGTGCCAGCAGTTTGGGGAGGTGGGGACAGAAGTCCTACGAGCAGTACTTC.

The chain joins TRBV5-1 to TRBJ2-3; D not resolved. This CDR3 has 16 amino acids. V was shortened by 0 bases and J by 4 bases, with 15 bases between the two germline ends. Germline CDR1 and CDR2: SGHRS and YFSETQ. The DNA of the CDR3 is TGCGCCAGCAGCTTGGGCCAAGAACCAGCCTCAGATACGCAGTATTTT. Its protein product is CASSLGQEPASDTQYF.

The genes are TRBV13 and TRBJ2-5; 9 bases fit TRBD1. The CDR3 is 14 residues long. Germline V gene data show CDR1 as PRHDT and CDR2 as FYEKMQ (reference sequence). The J segment lost 7 bases and the V segment lost 6 bases, leaving 9 bases of the junction unmatched. DNA of the CDR3: TGTGCCAGCAGTCCGGGGGACAGGGCGGGGACCCAGTACTTC. It codes for CASSPGDRAGTQYF.

The gene calls are TRBV20-1 and TRBJ2-7; TRBD1 matches at 7 bases. There are 13 residues in the CDR3. Germline values: CDR1 DFQATT, CDR2 SNEGSKA (reference sequence). Trimming cost V 3 bases and J 2 bases; bases outside gene matches: 4. The CDR3 sequence: CSASLQGPYEQYF. CDR3 coding DNA: TGCAGTGCTAGTTTACAGGGGCCCTACGAGCAGTACTTC.

V gene TRBV5-5 combines with J gene TRBJ1-4, with 8 bases fitting TRBD1. Unmatched junction bases numbered 7, after V lost 1 base and J lost 8 bases. The CDR3 runs to 15 residues. Per the germline V gene, CDR1 is SGHKS and CDR2 is YYEKEE (reference sequence). The CDR3 region has the DNA TGTGCCAGCAGCTTGCGGCAGGGGGCGAGGGAAAAACTGTTTTTT. Protein sequence: CASSLRQGAREKLFF.

V and J are TRBV12-3 or TRBV12-4 and TRBJ2-2; D perhaps matches TRBD1 (6 bases). This CDR3 comprises 15 residues. Between the trimmed V and J ends, which lost 3 bases and 6 bases, there was a span of 14 bases. CDR3 coding DNA: TGTGCCAGCAGTTTCCGACAGGTCAGGGCCGGGGAGCTGTTTTTT. It yields the protein CASSFRQVRAGELFF.

The chain employs TRBV14 and TRBJ2-3, with D tentatively TRBD1 or TRBD2 (6 bases each). Germline CDR1 SGHDN, CDR2 FVKESK. Trimming shortened V by 2 bases and J by 4 bases, and 13 bases separated the two germline ends. The CDR3 contains 15 residues. The CDR3 sequence: CASSQRYGGPDTQYF. The CDR3 DNA sequence: TGTGCCAGCAGCCAAAGATACGGGGGCCCAGATACGCAGTATTTT.

In its sample, this clonotype was seen a few times. This rearrangement joins TRBV6-4 to TRBJ2-5; D unclear. This CDR3 spans 12 amino acids. In germline, CDR1 is MRHNA, CDR2 SNTAGT. Trimming pared 11 bases from V and 0 bases from J, leaving 10 bases between. The chain's CDR3 is CACNRDQETQYF. CDR3 bases: TGTGCCTGCAACCGGGACCAAGAGACCCAGTACTTC.

The chain carries TRBV5-1 and TRBJ2-1, with no clear D. The length of the CDR3 is 13 residues. The V end was cut by 2 bases, the J end by 10 bases, with 13 bases between. Germline V gives CDR1 SGHRS, CDR2 YFSETQ. CDR3 loop: CASSFGPDREQFF. CDR3 DNA: TGCGCCAGCAGCTTCGGGCCGGATCGCGAGCAGTTCTTC.

The rearrangement uses TRBV5-1 and TRBJ2-6, with D tentatively TRBD2 (5 bases). Germline CDR1 and CDR2: SGHRS and YFSETQ. This CDR3 has 17 amino acids. Trimming took off 7 bases at V and 0 bases at J, with 17 bases between the two ends. The CDR3: CASRGRLHLSGANVLTF. The CDR3 DNA reads TGCGCCAGCCGAGGGAGACTACATCTCTCTGGGGCCAACGTCCTGACTTTC.

This sequence joins TRBV12-3 or TRBV12-4 and TRBJ2-5; possibly TRBD2 for D (5 bases). V lost 2 bases, J lost 3 bases, and 16 bases lay in between. The CDR3 extends over 16 amino acids. CDR3: CASSLFLEGIEETQYF. The DNA for the CDR3 is TGTGCCAGCAGTTTATTCCTAGAGGGAATAGAAGAGACCCAGTACTTC.

V is TRBV6-2 or TRBV6-3 and J is TRBJ2-3; no clear D. V shed 7 bases and J shed 4 bases, with 12 bases lying between them. There are 13 residues in the CDR3. Per the germline V gene, CDR1 is MNHEY and CDR2 is SVGEGT. CDR3 in DNA: TGTGCCAGCAAGAGCAGGACCCCAGATACGCAGTATTTT. Protein product: CASKSRTPDTQYF.

This clonotype turned up a few times. The V gene is TRBV28, the J gene TRBJ2-3, with 9 bases matching TRBD2. Trimming removed 2 bases from V and 5 bases from J; junction bases left unmatched: 5. The CDR3 totals 15 residues. The V gene's germline CDR1 is MDHEN and CDR2 SYDVKM. This CDR3 reads CASSLGSGGQDTQYF. CDR3 nucleotide sequence: TGTGCCAGCAGTTTAGGTAGCGGGGGCCAAGATACGCAGTATTTT.

This sequence joins TRBV27 and TRBJ2-1; D possibly corresponds to TRBD2 (7 bases). Trimming took 4 bases from V and 0 from J, leaving 16 bases between them. This CDR3 spans 17 amino acids. Germline CDR1 MNHEY, CDR2 SMNVEV (reference sequence). CDR3 protein: CASSSGGGGRSYNEQFF. DNA for the CDR3: TGTGCCAGCAGTTCAGGAGGGGGGGGCCGCTCCTACAATGAGCAGTTCTTC.